This T cell receptor (beta chain) was found in a study of CD8 T cells in ankylosing spondylitis. This clonotype was recorded a few times. Its target is not known. Study results and limitations: A motif of under 10 highly homologous TCR beta variants was seen as apparently characteristic of ankylosing spondylitis blood. Peripheral blood samples showed relatively rare disease-linked clones, and these clones were CD8+. A number of the motif variants had already been described in reactive arthritis synovial fluid and blood. Within matched ankylosing spondylitis synovial fluid, disease-linked clones were reportedly significantly enriched.

The CDR3 is made up of 15 amino acids. Germline V gene sequence: CDR1 LGHNA, CDR2 YSLEER. The ends lost 0 bases at V and 5 bases at J; junction bases unmatched: 4. Generation of TCR beta libraries employed quantitative 5'-RACE incorporating molecular barcodes. Each CDR3 protein gets one entry after TCRdb re-called the 5' RACE reads with MiXCR. The table shows hundreds of thousands of distinct CDR3 sequences, with around 18% occurring only once. The V and J genes are TRBV4-3 and TRBJ2-1; TRBD2 aligns across 7 bases. The sequencing sample was made of blood, either unsorted or a sorted T cell fraction (not recorded which). The clonotype comes from a male donor with ankylosing spondylitis. CDR3 DNA: TGCGCCAGCAGCCAAGATCGGCGGGGGAACAATGAGCAGTTCTTC. This gives the protein CASSQDRRGNNEQFF.